These 3 T cell receptor beta chains share one sample of origin, sequenced in a study of CD4 T cells in relation to SARS-CoV-2 and coronaviruses (dated by TCRdb to the early 2020s). The receptor library was made with the immunoSEQ multiplex PCR assay. TCRdb provides this immuneACCESS table in a form limited to in-frame rearrangements. Some clones are lacking; in checked studies, under half of them reflect an unresolved V gene, and why the rest are absent is not known. The sample data list approximately 50,000 clones, and around 92% of these were observed just once. The ten largest clones represent about 0.4% of the sample. Material for sequencing was naive CD4+ T cells from PBMCs. The cell subset or site label of this sample denotes: naive CD4+ T cells isolated by negative enrichment. The receptors originated from an adult with COVID-19.

The gene calls are TRBV2 and TRBJ2-3, with unresolved D. Germline V gives CDR1 SNHLY, CDR2 FYNNEI. The germline V and J ends were trimmed by 4 bases and 0 bases, with 11 bases remaining between them. The CDR3 covers 15 residues. The CDR3 region has the DNA TGTGCCAGCAGTGCGGGTACCCTAAGCACAGATACGCAGTATTTT. It yields the protein CASSAGTLSTDTQYF.

CDR3 protein: CSVGTGLGEQYF. DNA for the CDR3: TGCAGCGTAGGCACAGGGCTTGGCGAGCAGTACTTC. The rearrangement links TRBV29-1 to TRBJ2-7, with TRBD1 as a possible D gene (6 bases). Trimming took 6 bases from V and 6 from J, leaving 15 bases between them. Germline CDR1 reads SQVTM; CDR2 reads ANQGSEA. The CDR3 extends over 12 amino acids.

The gene calls are TRBV6-5 and TRBJ2-5; TRBD2 is a possible D gene (6 bases). This CDR3 has 14 residues. V was shortened by 3 bases and J by 2 bases, with 10 bases between the two germline ends. The germline gives CDR1 MNHEY, CDR2 SVGAGI. The CDR3: CASSYGGRQETQYF. The CDR3 DNA reads as TGTGCCAGCAGTTATGGGGGGAGGCAAGAGACCCAGTACTTC.